These 21 T cell receptor beta chains originate from one sample sequenced in a study of blood T cell repertoires in COVID-19. Sequencing was performed with immunoSEQ multiplex PCR; in TCRdb, only in-frame clones are kept and a portion is missing. The table records roughly 160,000 clones, approximately 80% of them present only once. Sequencing used peripheral blood. Source of these receptors: a woman aged 60-75 years with acute or convalescent COVID-19.

V is TRBV6-5 and J is TRBJ1-4; D is possibly TRBD1 (5 bases). The CDR3 runs to 15 residues. CDR1 and CDR2 (germline): MNHEY, SVGAGI. V lost 2 bases and J 5 bases, leaving 12 bases between the germline ends. CDR3 protein: CASSYGGGGNEKLFF. DNA for the CDR3: TGTGCCAGCAGTTACGGGGGGGGAGGAAATGAAAAACTGTTTTTT.

This clone was picked up one time. The chain joins TRBV6-2 or TRBV6-3 to TRBJ2-5, with 12 bases aligning to TRBD1. V lost 3 bases, J lost 0 bases, and 11 bases stayed unmatched. There are 19 residues in the CDR3. Germline V gene data show CDR1 as MNHEY and CDR2 as SVGEGT. CDR3 protein: CASSYSGTGGLGHQETQYF. CDR3 DNA sequence: TGTGCCAGCAGTTATTCCGGGACAGGGGGCTTAGGACACCAAGAGACCCAGTACTTC.

The CDR3 sequence: CASADRGHNEKLFF. As DNA, the CDR3 is TGTGCCAGCGCAGACAGGGGGCATAATGAAAAACTGTTTTTT. The chain joins TRBV7-9 to TRBJ1-4; 10 bases fit TRBD1. From germline, CDR1 is SEHNR and CDR2 FQNEAQ (reference sequence). This CDR3 comprises 14 residues. With 8 bases clipped from V and 4 bases from J, the junction kept 4 bases outside the gene matches.

This clone was found once. The chain joins TRBV7-9 to TRBJ1-4; D is uncertain. V was trimmed by 1 base and J by 7 bases, leaving 7 bases between them. Germline CDR1 and CDR2: SEHNR and FQNEAQ (reference sequence). This CDR3 spans 13 amino acids. Here the CDR3 reads CASSLVGSEKLFF. DNA for the CDR3: TGTGCCAGCAGCTTAGTGGGGAGTGAAAAACTGTTTTTT.

This chain uses TRBV4-3 with TRBJ2-5; TRBD2 matches 8 bases. The CDR3 is 16 amino acids. Trimming removed 0 bases from V and 1 base from J; junction bases left unmatched: 4. Germline loops: CDR1 LGHNA, CDR2 YSLEER. The CDR3 loop reads CASSQDQAGGQETQYF. CDR3 nucleotides: TGCGCCAGCAGCCAAGATCAGGCGGGGGGCCAAGAGACCCAGTACTTC.

The chain links TRBV9 to TRBJ2-1, with TRBD2 identical over 7 bases. The V gene end was trimmed by 3 bases and the J gene end by 3 bases; junction bases not matched to a gene: 6. CDR3 length: 15 residues. CDR1 is SGDLS and CDR2 is YYNGEE in the germline V gene. The CDR3 protein is CASSANGGSYNEQFF. CDR3 coding DNA: TGTGCCAGCAGCGCAAACGGGGGGAGCTACAATGAGCAGTTCTTC.

V gene TRBV9 combines with J gene TRBJ2-5, with TRBD2 identical over 10 bases. V shed 2 bases, J shed 7 bases, and the junction held 11 bases outside the gene matches. The CDR3 has 16 residues. Per germline, CDR1 SGDLS and CDR2 YYNGEE. CDR3 sequence (DNA): TGTGCCAGCAGCGTTGGGCGGCTAGCGGGGGTGGGGACCCAGTACTTC. Its protein is CASSVGRLAGVGTQYF.

J is TRBJ2-7 and V is TRBV10-3, with 9 bases lining up with TRBD2. Germline V gene lookup returns CDR1 ENHRY and CDR2 SYGVKD. V trimming: 0 bases; J trimming: 3 bases; junction bases outside the gene matches: 3. The CDR3 runs 15 residues. CDR3 nucleotide sequence: TGTGCCATCAGTGAGTCCCTAGCGGGGAGCTACGAGCAGTACTTC. It is translated as CAISESLAGSYEQYF.

This rearrangement joins TRBV7-9 to TRBJ1-3; D is perhaps TRBD1 (5 bases). CDR3 length equals 18 residues. Trimming removed 6 bases from V and 1 base from J, with 22 bases in between. Germline V gene lookup returns CDR1 SEHNR and CDR2 FQNEAQ (reference sequence). The CDR3 region has the DNA TGTGCCAGCAGGGAGACGCAGGGCCCGCTCGGATCTGGAAACACCATATATTTT. It codes for CASRETQGPLGSGNTIYF.

This sequence joins TRBV9 and TRBJ1-1; possibly TRBD1 for D (6 bases). Deletions cut 2 bases from V and 2 bases from J, with 19 bases between. The CDR3 spans 17 residues. Per the germline V gene, CDR1 is SGDLS and CDR2 is YYNGEE. The CDR3 is CASSVVSGGLRNTEAFF. CDR3 DNA: TGTGCCAGCAGCGTTGTCTCGGGGGGCCTTAGAAACACTGAAGCTTTCTTT. Supplemented by reference TRBV9 and TRBJ1-1, the full variable domain reads DSGVTQTPKHLITATGQRVTLRCSPRSGDLSVYWYQQSLDQGLQFLIQYYNGEERAKGNILERFSAQQFPDLHSELNLSSLELGDSALYFCASSVVSGGLRNTEAFFGQGTRLTVV.

The rearrangement links TRBV7-9 to TRBJ2-1; D ambiguous. The CDR3 runs 11 residues. From germline, CDR1 is SEHNR and CDR2 FQNEAQ (reference sequence). With 5 bases removed from V and 10 bases from J, the gap between germline ends came to 9 bases. The CDR3, as DNA: TGTGCCAGCAGCGCTCCGAGAGAGCAGTTCTTC. It specifies CASSAPREQFF.

The V call is TRBV3-1 (or the pseudogene TRBV3-2), the J call TRBJ2-1; D is unclear. V lost 0 bases, J lost 4 bases, and 10 bases lay in between. Per germline, CDR1 LGHDT and CDR2 YNNKEL (reference sequence). The CDR3 is made up of 15 amino acids. The CDR3 region has the DNA TGTGCCAGCAGCCAAGATGTGGCAGTTTACAATGAGCAGTTCTTC. It codes for CASSQDVAVYNEQFF.

The J gene is TRBJ2-7, the V gene TRBV7-2; perhaps TRBD2 as D (6 bases). Trimming shortened V by 0 bases and J by 0 bases, and 9 bases separated the two germline ends. This CDR3 is built from 15 residues. Per the germline V gene, CDR1 is SGHTA and CDR2 is FQGNSA. CDR3 sequence: CASSLAGGPSYEQYF. Here the CDR3 DNA reads TGTGCCAGCAGCTTAGCCGGGGGACCCTCCTACGAGCAGTACTTC.

A word on this clone: The junction differs from germline at one of its ends, possibly a read error. The chain links TRBV24-1 to TRBJ1-5; possibly TRBD1 for D (5 bases). The CDR3 sequence is 13 residues long. Germline V gene lookup returns CDR1 KGHDR and CDR2 SFDVKD. The chain's CDR3 is CATSRGSSQPQHF. CDR3 DNA: TGTGCCACCTCTAGGGGTAGCAGTCAGCCCCAGCATTTT.

This chain joins TRBV2 and TRBJ2-1; 7 nucleotides line up with TRBD2. CDR1 and CDR2 from the germline V gene are SNHLY and FYNNEI. CDR3 size: 17 residues. Trimming cost V 0 bases and J 5 bases; bases outside gene matches: 10. For the CDR3, the DNA is TGTGCCAGCAGTGAAGCGGTGGCTAGCGGAGGGAACAATGAGCAGTTCTTC. Its translation: CASSEAVASGGNNEQFF.

The chain joins TRBV5-1 to TRBJ1-6; the D gene is possibly TRBD1 (6 bases). CDR3 size: 16 residues. Germline-derived CDR1 and CDR2 are SGHRS and YFSETQ. V was trimmed by 4 bases and J by 0 bases, leaving 11 bases between them. The CDR3 bases are TGCGCCAGCAGCACTACAGGGAACTCCTATAATTCACCCCTCCACTTT. It is translated as CASSTTGNSYNSPLHF. Variable domain in full (rest from reference TRBV5-1 and TRBJ1-6): KAGVTQTPRYLIKTRGQQVTLSCSPISGHRSVSWYQQTPGQGLQFLFEYFSETQRNKGNFPGRFSGRQFSNSRSEMNVSTLELGDSALYLCASSTTGNSYNSPLHFGNGTRLTVT.

The chain links TRBV4-1 to TRBJ1-1, with 8 bases fitting TRBD1. The CDR3 is 14 residues long. Trimming removed 1 base from V and 5 bases from J; junction bases left unmatched: 3. Germline values: CDR1 MGHRA, CDR2 YSYEKL. The CDR3 region has the DNA TGCGCCAGCAGCCAAGCGGGACAGGCAACTGAAGCTTTCTTT. This codes for CASSQAGQATEAFF.

CDR3 sequence (DNA): TGTGCCAGCAGTTCCCTCTTAGTATCACCCCTCCACTTT. It codes for CASSSLLVSPLHF. The rearrangement joins TRBV12-3 or TRBV12-4 to TRBJ1-6; D remains unclear. V dropped 4 bases and J dropped 10 bases, with 11 bases sitting between them. The CDR3 has 13 residues.

There are a few counts of this clone. The rearrangement uses TRBV27 and TRBJ2-7; 11 bases map to TRBD2. Germline V gives CDR1 MNHEY, CDR2 SMNVEV (reference sequence). V was clipped by 1 base and J by 2 bases; unmatched bases: 7. The CDR3 spans 17 residues. In DNA, the CDR3 is TGTGCCAGCAGTTTATACGGTCTAGCGGGGGGAACCTACGAGCAGTACTTC. Its translation: CASSLYGLAGGTYEQYF.

The chain joins TRBV28 to TRBJ1-3; no reliable D call. Deletions cut 6 bases from V and 0 bases from J, with 9 bases between. The germline V gene has CDR1 MDHEN and CDR2 SYDVKM. CDR3 length: 14 amino acids. This CDR3 is CASSRPFSGNTIYF. DNA for the CDR3: TGTGCCAGCAGCAGGCCCTTCTCTGGAAACACCATATATTTT.

This clone was picked up one time. CDR3 loop: CASSTPGGESYGYTF. CDR3 DNA: TGCGCCAGCAGCACCCCTGGGGGGGAGAGCTATGGCTACACCTTC. The chain uses TRBV5-1 and TRBJ1-2, with D perhaps matching TRBD1 (5 bases). CDR1 and CDR2 (germline): SGHRS, YFSETQ. The length of the CDR3 is 15 residues. V dropped 4 bases and J dropped 4 bases, with 17 bases sitting between them.